This T cell receptor beta chain is drawn from a study of cytomegalovirus exposure and HLA in healthy donors. J was trimmed by 7 bases and V by 1 base; bases with no gene match: 7. CDR1 SGHDT and CDR2 YYEEEE come from the germline V gene. There are 14 residues in the CDR3. TCRdb's table, derived via immunoSEQ multiplex PCR, lists solely in-frame clones and lacks some. This repertoire shows 120,000 to 150,000 clones, approximately 90% found once; its top ten account for about 0.65%. General study results and limits: It was reportedly the case that the classifier diagnosed cytomegalovirus status with high specificity and sensitivity.

For this clone: As yet, its antigen is unknown.

From the 120-subject validation cohort, which was separate from the roughly 700-subject first cohort, the donors were drawn. This TCR was recovered from a young man in good health and CMV-seronegative. Sequencing input: PBMCs. V usage is TRBV5-6 and J usage is TRBJ2-7, with 8 bases identical to TRBD1. The CDR3 reads CASSLSQGANEQYF. The CDR3 DNA reads as TGTGCCAGCAGCTTGAGTCAGGGGGCGAATGAGCAGTACTTC. Using reference TRBV5-6 and TRBJ2-7 for the parts outside the CDR3, the full variable domain is DAGVTQSPTHLIKTRGQQVTLRCSPKSGHDTVSWYQQALGQGPQFIFQYYEEEERQRGNFPDRFSGHQFPNYSSELNVNALLLGDSALYLCASSLSQGANEQYFGPGTRLTVT.